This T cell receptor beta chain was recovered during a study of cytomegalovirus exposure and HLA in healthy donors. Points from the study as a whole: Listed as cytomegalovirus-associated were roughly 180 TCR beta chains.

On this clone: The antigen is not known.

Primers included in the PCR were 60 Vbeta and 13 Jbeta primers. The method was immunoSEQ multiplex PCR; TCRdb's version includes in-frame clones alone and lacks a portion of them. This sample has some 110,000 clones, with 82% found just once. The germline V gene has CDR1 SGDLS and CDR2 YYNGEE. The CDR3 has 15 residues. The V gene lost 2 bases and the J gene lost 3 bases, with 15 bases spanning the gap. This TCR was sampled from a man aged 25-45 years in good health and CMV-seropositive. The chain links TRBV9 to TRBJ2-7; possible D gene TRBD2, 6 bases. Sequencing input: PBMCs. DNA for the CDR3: TGTGCCAGCAGCGTCACTTCCGGGACTGTCTACGAGCAGTACTTC. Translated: CASSVTSGTVYEQYF. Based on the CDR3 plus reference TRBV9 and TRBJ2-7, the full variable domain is DSGVTQTPKHLITATGQRVTLRCSPRSGDLSVYWYQQSLDQGLQFLIQYYNGEERAKGNILERFSAQQFPDLHSELNLSSLELGDSALYFCASSVTSGTVYEQYFGPGTRLTVT.